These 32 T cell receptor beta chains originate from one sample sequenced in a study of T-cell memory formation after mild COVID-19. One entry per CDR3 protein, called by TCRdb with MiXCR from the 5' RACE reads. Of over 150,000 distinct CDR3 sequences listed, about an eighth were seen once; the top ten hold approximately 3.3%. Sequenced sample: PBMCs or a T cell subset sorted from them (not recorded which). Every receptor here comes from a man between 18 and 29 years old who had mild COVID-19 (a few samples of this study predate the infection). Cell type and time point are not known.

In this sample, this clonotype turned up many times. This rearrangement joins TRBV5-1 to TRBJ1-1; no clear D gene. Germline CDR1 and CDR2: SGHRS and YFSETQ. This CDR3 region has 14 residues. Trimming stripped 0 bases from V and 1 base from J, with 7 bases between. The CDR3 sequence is CASSLATANTEAFF. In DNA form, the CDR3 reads TGCGCCAGCAGCTTGGCCACGGCGAACACTGAAGCTTTCTTT.

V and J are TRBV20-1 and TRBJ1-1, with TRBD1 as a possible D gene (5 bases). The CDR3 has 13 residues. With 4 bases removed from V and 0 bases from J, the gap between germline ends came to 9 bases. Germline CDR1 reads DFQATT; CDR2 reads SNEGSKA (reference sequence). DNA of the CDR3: TGCAGTGCTACCAGGGCCTTGAACACTGAAGCTTTCTTT. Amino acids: CSATRALNTEAFF.

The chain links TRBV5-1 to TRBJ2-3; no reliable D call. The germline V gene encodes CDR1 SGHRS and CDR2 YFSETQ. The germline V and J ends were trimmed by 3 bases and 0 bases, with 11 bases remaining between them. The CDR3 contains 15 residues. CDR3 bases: TGCGCCAGCAGCTCGCCAGCATCTAGCACAGATACGCAGTATTTT. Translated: CASSSPASSTDTQYF. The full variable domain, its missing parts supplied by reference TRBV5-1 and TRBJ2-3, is KAGVTQTPRYLIKTRGQQVTLSCSPISGHRSVSWYQQTPGQGLQFLFEYFSETQRNKGNFPGRFSGRQFSNSRSEMNVSTLELGDSALYLCASSSPASSTDTQYFGPGTRLTVL.

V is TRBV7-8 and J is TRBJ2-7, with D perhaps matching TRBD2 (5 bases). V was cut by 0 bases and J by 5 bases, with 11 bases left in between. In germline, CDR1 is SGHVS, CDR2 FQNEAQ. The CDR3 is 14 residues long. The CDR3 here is CASSLAELVHEQYF. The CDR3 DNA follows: TGTGCCAGCAGCTTAGCGGAACTAGTCCACGAGCAGTACTTC.

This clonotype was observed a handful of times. CDR3 bases: TGTGCCAGCAGCTTTGGACAGGGTGGCATTCAGTACTTC. Amino acids: CASSFGQGGIQYF. The chain combines TRBV7-9 with TRBJ2-4; 8 bases match TRBD1. Germline-derived CDR1 and CDR2 are SEHNR and FQNEAQ (reference sequence). The CDR3 has 13 amino acids. The junction had 4 bases not matched to a gene; V was cut back by 3 bases and J by 9 bases. Full variable domain (rest looked up from reference TRBV7-9 and TRBJ2-4): DTGVSQNPRHKITKRGQNVTFRCDPISEHNRLYWYRQTLGQGPEFLTYFQNEAQLEKSRLLSDRFSAERPKGSFSTLEIQRTEQGDSAMYLCASSFGQGGIQYFGAGTRLSVL.

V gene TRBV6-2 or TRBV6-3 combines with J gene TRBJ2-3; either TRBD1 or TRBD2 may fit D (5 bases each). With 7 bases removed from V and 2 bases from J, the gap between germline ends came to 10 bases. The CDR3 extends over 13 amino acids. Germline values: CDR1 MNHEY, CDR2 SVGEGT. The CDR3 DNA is TGTGCCAGCACTTTGGGGGACACAGATACGCAGTATTTT. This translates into CASTLGDTDTQYF.

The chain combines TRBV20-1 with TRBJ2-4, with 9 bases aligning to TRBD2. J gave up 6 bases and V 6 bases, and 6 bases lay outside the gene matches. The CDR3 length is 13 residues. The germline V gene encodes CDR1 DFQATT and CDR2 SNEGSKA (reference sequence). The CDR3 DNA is TGCAGTGCCAGTAGCGGGGGTGGAAACATTCAGTACTTC. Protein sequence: CSASSGGGNIQYF.

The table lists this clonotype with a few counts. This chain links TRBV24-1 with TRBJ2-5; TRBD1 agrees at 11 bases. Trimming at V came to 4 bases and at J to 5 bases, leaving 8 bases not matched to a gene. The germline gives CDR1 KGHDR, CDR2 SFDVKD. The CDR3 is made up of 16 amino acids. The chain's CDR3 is CATSDTDRGRGETQYF. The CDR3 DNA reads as TGTGCCACCAGTGACACGGACAGGGGGCGCGGGGAGACCCAGTACTTC.

Here the CDR3 reads CATPKVDREKQGGTDTQYF. The CDR3 DNA reads as TGCGCCACCCCCAAAGTAGACCGGGAAAAACAGGGGGGCACAGATACGCAGTATTTT. The chain combines TRBV23-1 with TRBJ2-3, with 8 nucleotides matching TRBD1. TRBV23-1 is placed among ORFs of uncertain function. With V trimmed by 10 bases and J by 1 base, 22 bases remained unmatched. The CDR3 has 19 amino acids.

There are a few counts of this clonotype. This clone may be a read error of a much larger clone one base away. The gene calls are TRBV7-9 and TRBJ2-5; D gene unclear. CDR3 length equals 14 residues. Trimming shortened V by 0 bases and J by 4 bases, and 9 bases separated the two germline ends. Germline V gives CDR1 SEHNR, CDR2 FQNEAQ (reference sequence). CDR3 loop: CASSLAGFRETQYF. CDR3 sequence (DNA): TGTGCCAGCAGCTTAGCGGGGTTTCGAGAGACCCAGTACTTC.

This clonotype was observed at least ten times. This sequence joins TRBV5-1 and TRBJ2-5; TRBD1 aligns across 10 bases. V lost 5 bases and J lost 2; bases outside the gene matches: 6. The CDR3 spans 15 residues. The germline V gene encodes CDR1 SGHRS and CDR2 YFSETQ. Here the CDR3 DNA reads TGCGCCAGCAGGAGGACAGGGGGTATTCAAGAGACCCAGTACTTC. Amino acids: CASRRTGGIQETQYF.

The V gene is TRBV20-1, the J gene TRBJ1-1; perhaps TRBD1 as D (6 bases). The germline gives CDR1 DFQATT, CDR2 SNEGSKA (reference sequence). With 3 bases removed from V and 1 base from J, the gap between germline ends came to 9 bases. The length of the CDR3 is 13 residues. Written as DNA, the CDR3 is TGCAGTGCTAGCAGGGGATCGAACACTGAAGCTTTCTTT. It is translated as CSASRGSNTEAFF.

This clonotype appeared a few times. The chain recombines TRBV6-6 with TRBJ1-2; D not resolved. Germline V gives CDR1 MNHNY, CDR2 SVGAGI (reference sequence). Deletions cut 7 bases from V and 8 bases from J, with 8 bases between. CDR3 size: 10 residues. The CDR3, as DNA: TGTGCCAGCATGGGAGACGGCTACACCTTC. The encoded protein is CASMGDGYTF.

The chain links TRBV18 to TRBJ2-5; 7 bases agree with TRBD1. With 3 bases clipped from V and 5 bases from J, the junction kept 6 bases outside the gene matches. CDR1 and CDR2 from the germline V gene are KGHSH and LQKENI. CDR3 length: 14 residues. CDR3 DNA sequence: TGTGCCAGCTCACCCCGGGCACAGGGGGAGACCCAGTACTTC. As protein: CASSPRAQGETQYF.

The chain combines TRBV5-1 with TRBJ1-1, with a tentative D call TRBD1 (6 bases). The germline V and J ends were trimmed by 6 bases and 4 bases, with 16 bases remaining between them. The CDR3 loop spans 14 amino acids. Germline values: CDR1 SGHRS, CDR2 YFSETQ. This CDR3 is CASTSGSGATEAFF. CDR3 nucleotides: TGCGCCAGCACGTCCGGGTCGGGGGCCACTGAAGCTTTCTTT.

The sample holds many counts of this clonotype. The CDR3 reads CASSQEAAGGLGTDTQYF. In DNA form, the CDR3 reads TGCGCCAGCAGCCAAGAGGCAGCGGGGGGGCTGGGCACAGATACGCAGTATTTT. This chain connects TRBV4-3 to TRBJ2-3, with TRBD2 identical over 10 bases. V was pared by 0 bases and J by 1 base, with 7 bases of the junction left unmatched. CDR3 length: 18 residues. Germline CDR1 is LGHNA and CDR2 is YSLEER.

CDR3 in amino acids: CASSPQTGRYGYTF. The CDR3 region has the DNA TGTGCCAGCAGCCCGCAGACAGGGCGCTATGGCTACACCTTC. The chain links TRBV7-2 to TRBJ1-2; TRBD1 agrees at 7 bases. This CDR3 has 14 residues. Germline CDR1 reads SGHTA; CDR2 reads FQGNSA. J gave up 4 bases and V 5 bases, and 7 bases lay outside the gene matches.

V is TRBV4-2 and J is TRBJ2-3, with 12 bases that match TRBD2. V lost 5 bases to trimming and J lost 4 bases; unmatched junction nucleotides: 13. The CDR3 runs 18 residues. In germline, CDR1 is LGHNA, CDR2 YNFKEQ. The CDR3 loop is CASSAGRASGGAADTQYF. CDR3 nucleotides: TGTGCCAGCAGCGCAGGGAGGGCTAGCGGGGGGGCCGCAGATACGCAGTATTTT.

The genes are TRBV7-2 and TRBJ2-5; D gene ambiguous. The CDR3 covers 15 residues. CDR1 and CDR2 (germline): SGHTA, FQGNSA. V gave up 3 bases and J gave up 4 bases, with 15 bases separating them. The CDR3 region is CASSLDGGLLETQYF. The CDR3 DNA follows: TGTGCCAGCAGCTTGGACGGTGGCCTCCTAGAGACCCAGTACTTC.

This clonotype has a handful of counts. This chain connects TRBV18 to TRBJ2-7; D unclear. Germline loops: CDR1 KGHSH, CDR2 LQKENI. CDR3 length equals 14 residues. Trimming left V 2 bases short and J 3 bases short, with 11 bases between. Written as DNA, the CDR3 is TGTGCCAGCTCACCAGGCATTGGAAACTACGAGCAGTACGTC. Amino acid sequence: CASSPGIGNYEQYV.

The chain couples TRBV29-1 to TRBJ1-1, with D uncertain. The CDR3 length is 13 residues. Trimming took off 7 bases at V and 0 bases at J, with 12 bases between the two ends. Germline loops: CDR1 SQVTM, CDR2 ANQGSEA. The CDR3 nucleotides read TGCAGCGCAAGTACGTCCATGAACACTGAAGCTTTCTTT. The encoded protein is CSASTSMNTEAFF.

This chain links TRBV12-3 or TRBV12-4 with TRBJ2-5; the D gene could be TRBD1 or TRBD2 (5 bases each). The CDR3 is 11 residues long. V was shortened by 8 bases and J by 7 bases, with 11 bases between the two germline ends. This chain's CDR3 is CASGQSGTQYF. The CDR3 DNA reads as TGTGCCAGCGGACAAAGCGGGACCCAGTACTTC.

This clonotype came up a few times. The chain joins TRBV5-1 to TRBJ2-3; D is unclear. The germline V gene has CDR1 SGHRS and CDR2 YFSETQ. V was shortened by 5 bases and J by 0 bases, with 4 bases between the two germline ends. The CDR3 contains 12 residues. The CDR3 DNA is TGCGCCAGCAGGTTCAGCACAGATACGCAGTATTTT. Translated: CASRFSTDTQYF.

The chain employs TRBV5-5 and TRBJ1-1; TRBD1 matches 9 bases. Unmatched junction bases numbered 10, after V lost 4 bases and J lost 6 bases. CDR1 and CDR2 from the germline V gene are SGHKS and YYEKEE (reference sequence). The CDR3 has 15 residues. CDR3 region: CASSAYSGTGPEAFF. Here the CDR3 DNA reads TGTGCCAGCAGCGCGTATTCCGGGACAGGGCCTGAAGCTTTCTTT.

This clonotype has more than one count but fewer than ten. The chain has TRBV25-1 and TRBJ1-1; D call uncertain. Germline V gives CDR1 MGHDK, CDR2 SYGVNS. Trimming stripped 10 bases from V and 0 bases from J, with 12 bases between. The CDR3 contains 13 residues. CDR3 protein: CATPSSMNTEAFF. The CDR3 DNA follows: TGTGCCACCCCGTCTTCAATGAACACTGAAGCTTTCTTT. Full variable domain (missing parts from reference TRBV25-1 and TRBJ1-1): EADIYQTPRYLVIGTGKKITLECSQTMGHDKMYWYQQDPGMELHLIHYSYGVNSTEKGDLSSESTVSRIRTEHFPLTLESARPSHTSQYLCATPSSMNTEAFFGQGTRLTVV.

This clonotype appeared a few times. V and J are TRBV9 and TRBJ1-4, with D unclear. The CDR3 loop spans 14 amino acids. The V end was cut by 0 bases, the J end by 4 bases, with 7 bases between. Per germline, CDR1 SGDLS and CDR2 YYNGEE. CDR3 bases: TGTGCCAGCAGCGTAGGACCGGATAATGAAAAACTGTTTTTT. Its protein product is CASSVGPDNEKLFF.

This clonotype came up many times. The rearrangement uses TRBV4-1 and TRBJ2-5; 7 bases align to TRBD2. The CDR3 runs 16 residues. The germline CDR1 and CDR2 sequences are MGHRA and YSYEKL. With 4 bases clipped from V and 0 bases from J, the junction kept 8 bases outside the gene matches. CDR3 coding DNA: TGCGCCAGCAGCCCCGGGACTACCGTGTACCAAGAGACCCAGTACTTC. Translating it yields CASSPGTTVYQETQYF.

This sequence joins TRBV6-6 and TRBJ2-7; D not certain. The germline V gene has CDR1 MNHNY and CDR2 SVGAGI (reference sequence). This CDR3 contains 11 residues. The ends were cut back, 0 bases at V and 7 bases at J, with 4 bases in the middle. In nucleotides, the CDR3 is TGTGCCAGCAGTTACTCGAATGAGCAGTACGTC. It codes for CASSYSNEQYV.

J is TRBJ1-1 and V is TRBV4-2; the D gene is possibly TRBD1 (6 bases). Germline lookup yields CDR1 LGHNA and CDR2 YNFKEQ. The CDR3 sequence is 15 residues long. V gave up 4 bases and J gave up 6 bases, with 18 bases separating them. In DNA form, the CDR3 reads TGTGCCAGCAGCCCGATGAACAGGGTTAAACCTGAAGCTTTCTTT. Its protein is CASSPMNRVKPEAFF.

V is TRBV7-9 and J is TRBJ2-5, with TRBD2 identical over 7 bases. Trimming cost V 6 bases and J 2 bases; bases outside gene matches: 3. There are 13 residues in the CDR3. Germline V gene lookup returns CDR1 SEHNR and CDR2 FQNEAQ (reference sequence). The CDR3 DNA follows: TGTGCCAGCAGACCGGGACTACAAGAGACCCAGTACTTC. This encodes CASRPGLQETQYF.

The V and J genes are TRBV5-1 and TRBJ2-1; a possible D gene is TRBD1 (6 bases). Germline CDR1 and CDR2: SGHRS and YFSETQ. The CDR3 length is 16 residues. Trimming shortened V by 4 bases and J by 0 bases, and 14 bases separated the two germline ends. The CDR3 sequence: CASSRLVRGSYNEQFF. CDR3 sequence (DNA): TGCGCCAGCAGCCGCCTTGTCAGGGGCTCCTACAATGAGCAGTTCTTC.

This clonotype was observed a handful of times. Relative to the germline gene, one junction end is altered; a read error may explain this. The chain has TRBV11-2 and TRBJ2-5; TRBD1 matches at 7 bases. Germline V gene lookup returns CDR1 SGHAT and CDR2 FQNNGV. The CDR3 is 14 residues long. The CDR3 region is CASSLPPTGENQYF. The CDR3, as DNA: TGTGCCAGCAGCTTACCCCCCACAGGGGAGAACCAGTACTTC.